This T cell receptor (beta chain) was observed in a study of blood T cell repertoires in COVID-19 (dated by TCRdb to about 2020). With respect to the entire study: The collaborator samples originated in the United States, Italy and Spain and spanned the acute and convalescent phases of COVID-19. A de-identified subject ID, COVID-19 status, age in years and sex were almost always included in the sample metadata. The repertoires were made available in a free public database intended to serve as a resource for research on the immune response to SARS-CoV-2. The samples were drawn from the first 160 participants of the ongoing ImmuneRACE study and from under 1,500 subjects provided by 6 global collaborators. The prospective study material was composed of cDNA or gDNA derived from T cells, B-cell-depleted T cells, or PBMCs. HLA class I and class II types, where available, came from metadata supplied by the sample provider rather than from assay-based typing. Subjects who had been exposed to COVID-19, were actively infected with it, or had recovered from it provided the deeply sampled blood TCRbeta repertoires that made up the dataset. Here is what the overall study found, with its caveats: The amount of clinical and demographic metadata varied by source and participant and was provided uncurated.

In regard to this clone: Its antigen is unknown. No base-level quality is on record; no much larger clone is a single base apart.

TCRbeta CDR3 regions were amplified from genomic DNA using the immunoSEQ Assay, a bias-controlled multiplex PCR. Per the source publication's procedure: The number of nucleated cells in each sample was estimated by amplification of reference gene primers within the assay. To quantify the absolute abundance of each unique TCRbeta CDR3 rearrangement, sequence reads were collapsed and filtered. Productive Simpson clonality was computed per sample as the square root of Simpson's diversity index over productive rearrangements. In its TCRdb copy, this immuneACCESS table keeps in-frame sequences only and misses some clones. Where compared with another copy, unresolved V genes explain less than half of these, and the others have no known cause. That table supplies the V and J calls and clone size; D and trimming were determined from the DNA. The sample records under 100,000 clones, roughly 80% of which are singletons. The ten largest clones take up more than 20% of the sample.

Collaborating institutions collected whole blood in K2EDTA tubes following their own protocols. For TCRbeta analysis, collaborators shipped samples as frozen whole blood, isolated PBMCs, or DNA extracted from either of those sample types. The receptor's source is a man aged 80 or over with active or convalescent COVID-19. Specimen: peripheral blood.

The bases read TGTGCCAGCAGCCAAAGACTAGCGGGGGGCGCAGATACGCAGTATTTT. It is translated as CASSQRLAGGADTQYF. Rearrangement joined TRBV7-2 to TRBJ2-3; the central 13 bases match TRBD2. Reading from cysteine to phenylalanine, the CDR3 counts 16 amino acids. CDR3 DNA only is kept here, 48 bases in frame from base 1. For CDR1 and CDR2, the germline V gene lists SGHTA and FQGNSA. The germline V end is reduced by 5 bases and the J end by 4 bases; junction bases left unmatched: 6.